The table lists the clone carrying this TCR beta chain with a few counts. What it binds is unknown. This sample was included in a study of blood T cells in healthy people across ages. Points from the study as a whole: PBMCs that were unsorted prevented a conclusive naive versus antigen-experienced comparison.

CDR1 is SGHTA and CDR2 is FQGNSA in the germline V gene. The V gene lost 0 bases and the J gene lost 5 bases, with 16 bases spanning the gap. The CDR3 is 16 amino acids. A second roughly 6 to 11 cycle PCR used barcoded and J-beta primers. Every molecule of cDNA carried a tag from a template-switch adaptor with 12 random nucleotides. A minimum of 2.5 million CDR3-containing paired-end reads was obtained for each sample. TCRdb reprocessed the 5' RACE reads with MiXCR, giving one entry per CDR3 protein. The sample contains about 1 million distinct CDR3 sequences, more than 40% of which appear only once. The study isolated at least 6.5 million PBMCs from each sample.

The J gene is TRBJ1-2, the V gene TRBV7-2; a weak D match, TRBD1 (5 bases). Sequencing was done on a sample of blood. The sequence was obtained from a woman aged 55-70 years in good health. This CDR3 reads CASSLANILGTYGYTF. The CDR3 region has the DNA TGTGCCAGCAGCTTAGCAAATATACTCGGGACTTATGGCTACACCTTC.